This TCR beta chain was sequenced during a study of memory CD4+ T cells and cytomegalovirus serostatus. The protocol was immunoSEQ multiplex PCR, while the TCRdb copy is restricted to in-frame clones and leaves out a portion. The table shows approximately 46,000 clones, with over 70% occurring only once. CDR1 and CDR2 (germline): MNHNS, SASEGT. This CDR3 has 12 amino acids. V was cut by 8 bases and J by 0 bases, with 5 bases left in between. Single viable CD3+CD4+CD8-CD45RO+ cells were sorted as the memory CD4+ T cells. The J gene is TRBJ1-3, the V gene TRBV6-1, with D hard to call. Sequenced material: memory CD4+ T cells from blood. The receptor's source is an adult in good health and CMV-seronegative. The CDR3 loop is CASSISGNTIYF. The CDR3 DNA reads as TGTGCCAGCTCGATCTCTGGAAACACCATATATTTT.